A single sample is the source of the 4 T cell receptor beta chains below, sequenced in a study of monozygotic twins with inflammatory bowel disease. From its re-call of the 5' RACE reads, TCRdb lists each CDR3 protein once, without DNA. Found here are 350,000 to 500,000 distinct CDR3 sequences; the top ten clones hold about 2.6%. Input material: blood. The receptor source for this set is a human donor with ulcerative colitis or Crohn's disease, or a healthy co-twin of an affected twin (not recorded which).

The chain is built from TRBV5-1 and TRBJ2-7; TCRdb's D gene call, TRBD2, goes unchecked for lack of DNA. Germline values: CDR1 SGHRS, CDR2 YFSETQ. The CDR3 is 15 amino acids. CDR3 sequence: CASSLVTSGNHEQYF.

The gene calls are TRBV19 and TRBJ1-4. Germline V gene lookup returns CDR1 LNHDA and CDR2 SQIVND (reference sequence). The CDR3 has 13 amino acids. This CDR3 is CASSTRANEKLFF.

The chain carries TRBV6-2 or TRBV6-3 and TRBJ2-1; TCRdb selects TRBD1, and the lack of DNA leaves this call unchecked. The CDR3 extends over 17 amino acids. Looked up from germline, CDR1 is MNHEY and CDR2 is SVGEGT. The CDR3 is CASTVAMSAGFYNEQFF.

This chain connects TRBV5-1 to TRBJ2-2. Germline V gene lookup returns CDR1 SGHRS and CDR2 YFSETQ. CDR3 length: 11 residues. The CDR3 protein is CASRNSGELFF.